This TCR beta chain was captured by sequencing in a study of identical twins. Study-wide points: Insertion counts were lower in abundant cord blood beta clonotypes, a trend that memory repertoires did not show. Within twin pairs, the out-of-frame alpha sequences they shared showed excess low generation probability.

TCRdb re-called the 5' RACE reads with MiXCR, one entry per CDR3 protein. This table holds about 250,000 distinct CDR3 sequences, around 8.3% found once. CDR1 is MNHNS, CDR2 SASEGT, per germline. The CDR3 consists of 14 residues. V was shortened by 1 base and J by 3 bases, with 9 bases between the two germline ends. Remarks on this clonotype: Its antigen is currently unknown.

The sample also formed part of further work on yellow fever vaccine responses in identical twins.

The rearrangement links TRBV6-1 to TRBJ1-1; no clear D. The sequencing input was CD8+ T cells sorted from blood. The TCR comes from a woman aged 18-29 years in good health. CDR3 nucleotides: TGTGCCAGCAGTGAAGGGGGTCAGGACACTGAAGCTTTCTTT. Translating gives CASSEGGQDTEAFF.